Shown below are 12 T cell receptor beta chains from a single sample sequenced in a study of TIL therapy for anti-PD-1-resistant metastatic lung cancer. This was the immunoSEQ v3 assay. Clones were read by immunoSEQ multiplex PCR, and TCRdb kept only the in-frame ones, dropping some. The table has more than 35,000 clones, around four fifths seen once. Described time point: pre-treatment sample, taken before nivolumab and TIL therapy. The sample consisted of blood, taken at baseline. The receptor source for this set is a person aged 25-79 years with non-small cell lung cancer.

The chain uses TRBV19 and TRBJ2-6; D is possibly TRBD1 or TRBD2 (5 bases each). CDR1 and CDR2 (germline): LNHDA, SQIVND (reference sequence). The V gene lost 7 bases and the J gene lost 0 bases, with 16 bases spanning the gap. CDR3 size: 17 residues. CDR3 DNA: TGTGCCAGTACCCAGGGAGTTGTAAACTCTGGGGCCAACGTCCTGACTTTC. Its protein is CASTQGVVNSGANVLTF.

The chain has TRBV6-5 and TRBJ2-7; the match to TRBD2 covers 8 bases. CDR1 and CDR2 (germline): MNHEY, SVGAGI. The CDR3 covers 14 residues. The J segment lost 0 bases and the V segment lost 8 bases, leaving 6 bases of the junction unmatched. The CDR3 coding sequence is TGTGCCAGCGGGATAGCGGGGTACTCCTACGAGCAGTACTTC. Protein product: CASGIAGYSYEQYF.

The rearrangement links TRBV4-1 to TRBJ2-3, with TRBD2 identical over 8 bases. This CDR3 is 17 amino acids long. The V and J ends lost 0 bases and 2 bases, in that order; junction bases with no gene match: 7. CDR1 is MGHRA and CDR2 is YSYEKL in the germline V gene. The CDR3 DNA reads TGCGCCAGCAGCCAAGATCAGGTCGGACTAGCCACAGATACGCAGTATTTT. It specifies CASSQDQVGLATDTQYF.

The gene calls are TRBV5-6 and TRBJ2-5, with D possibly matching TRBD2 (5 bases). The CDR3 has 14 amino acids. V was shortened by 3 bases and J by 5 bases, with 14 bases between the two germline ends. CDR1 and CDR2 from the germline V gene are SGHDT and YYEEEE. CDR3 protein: CASSWRSGFETQYF. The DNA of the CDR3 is TGTGCCAGCAGCTGGAGGTCGGGCTTCGAGACCCAGTACTTC.

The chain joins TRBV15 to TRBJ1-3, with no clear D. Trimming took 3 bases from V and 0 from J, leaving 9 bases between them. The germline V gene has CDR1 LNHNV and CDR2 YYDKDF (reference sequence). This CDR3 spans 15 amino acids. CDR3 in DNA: TGTGCCACCAGCAGGGACTTCAGCTCTGGAAACACCATATATTTT. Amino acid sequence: CATSRDFSSGNTIYF.

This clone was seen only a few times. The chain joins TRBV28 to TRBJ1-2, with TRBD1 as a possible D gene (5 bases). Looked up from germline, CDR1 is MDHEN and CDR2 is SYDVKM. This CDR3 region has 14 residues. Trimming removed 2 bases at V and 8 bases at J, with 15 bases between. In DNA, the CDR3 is TGTGCCAGCAGTTTAACTCAGGGTCTAAACGGCTACACCTTC. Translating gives CASSLTQGLNGYTF.

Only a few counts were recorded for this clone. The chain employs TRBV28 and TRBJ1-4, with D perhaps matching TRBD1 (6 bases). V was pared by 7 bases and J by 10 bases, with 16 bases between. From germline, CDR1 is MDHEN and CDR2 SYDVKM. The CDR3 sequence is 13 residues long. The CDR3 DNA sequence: TGTGCCAGCACTAATACGCAGGGGAGAAAACTGTTTTTT. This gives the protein CASTNTQGRKLFF.

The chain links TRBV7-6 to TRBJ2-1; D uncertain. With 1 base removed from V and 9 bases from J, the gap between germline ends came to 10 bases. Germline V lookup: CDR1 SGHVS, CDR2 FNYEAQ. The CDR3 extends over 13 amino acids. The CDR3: CASSLDLEGEQFF. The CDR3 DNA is TGTGCCAGCAGCTTAGACCTAGAAGGTGAGCAGTTCTTC.

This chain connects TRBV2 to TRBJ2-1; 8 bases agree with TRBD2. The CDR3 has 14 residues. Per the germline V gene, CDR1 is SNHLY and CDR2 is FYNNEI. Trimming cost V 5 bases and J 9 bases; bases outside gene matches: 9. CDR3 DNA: TGTGCCAGCAGTTTCTCGACTAGCGTTGGTGAGCAGTTCTTC. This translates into CASSFSTSVGEQFF.

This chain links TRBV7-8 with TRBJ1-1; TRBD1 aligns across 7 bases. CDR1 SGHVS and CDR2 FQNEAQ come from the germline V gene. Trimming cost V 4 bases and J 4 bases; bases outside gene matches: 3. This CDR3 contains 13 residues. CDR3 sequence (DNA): TGTGCCAGCAGCTCCCAGGGGGTCACTGAAGCTTTCTTT. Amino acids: CASSSQGVTEAFF.

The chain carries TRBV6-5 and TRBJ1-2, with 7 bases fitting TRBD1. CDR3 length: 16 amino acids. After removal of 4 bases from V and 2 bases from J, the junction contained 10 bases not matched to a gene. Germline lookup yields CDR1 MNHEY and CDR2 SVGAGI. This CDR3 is CASSSHDRVRNYGYTF. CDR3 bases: TGTGCCAGCAGTTCCCACGACAGGGTCCGAAACTATGGCTACACCTTC.

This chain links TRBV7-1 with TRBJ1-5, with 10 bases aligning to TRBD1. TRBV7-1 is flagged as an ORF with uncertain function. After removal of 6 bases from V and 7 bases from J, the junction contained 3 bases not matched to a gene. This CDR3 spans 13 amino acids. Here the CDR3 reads CASRRDRGQPQHF. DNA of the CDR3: TGTGCCAGCAGAAGGGACAGGGGACAGCCCCAGCATTTT.